This TCR beta chain was identified in a study of T-cell reconstitution after alpha-beta-depleted transplantation in children. Molecular barcoding with unique molecular identifiers was used for the TCRbeta library. TCRdb re-analysed the PCR reads in MiXCR, keeping a single row per CDR3 protein. Of 500,000 or so distinct CDR3 sequences in the sample, approximately 30% were seen once. This CDR3 has 16 amino acids. CDR1 is KGHSH, CDR2 LQKENI, per germline. Trimming took 3 bases from V and 4 from J; bases not matched to a gene: 8. The specimen comprised PBMCs from the stem cell graft donor, sampled from the stem cell graft. The receptor's source is a human donor who donated a stem cell graft to a child with aplastic anemia. The rearrangement joins TRBV18 to TRBJ1-2; 10 bases fit TRBD1. The DNA of the CDR3 is TGTGCCAGCTCACCCCTAGGGACAGGGGAGGTCTATGGCTACACCTTC. Translation gives CASSPLGTGEVYGYTF.